These 22 T cell receptor beta chains came from one sample sequenced in a study of T cells in Graves' hyperthyroidism and ophthalmopathy (dated by TCRdb to about 2019). The library was built by means of multiplex PCR. Instrument on record: Illumina HiSeq 2000. The TCR beta CDR3 regions were amplified from the RNA transcripts. A first-round RT-PCR of the TCR CDR3 used the HTBI primer set with the Qiagen OneStep RT-PCR kit. TCRdb reran the public reads through fastp at Q25 and MiXCR, keeping productive beta chains. Rows with one shared CDR3 protein collapse into an entry with the most common genes and DNA. Present in this sample are more than 550,000 distinct CDR3 sequences, roughly 46% of which were seen just once. The ten largest clones represent about 7.7% of the sample. Material for sequencing was peripheral blood or thyroid tissue (not recorded which). The source is an adult man with Graves' disease, either hyperthyroidism or ophthalmopathy (not recorded which).

This clonotype was found many times. V usage is TRBV20-1 and J usage is TRBJ1-1, with 10 bases that match TRBD1. Unmatched junction bases numbered 13, after V lost 6 bases and J lost 12 bases. The CDR3 sequence is 13 residues long. Per the germline V gene, CDR1 is DFQATT and CDR2 is SNEGSKA (reference sequence). As DNA, the CDR3 is TGCAGTGCGCCGGGACAGGGGACTGTAAAGCCTTTCTTT. Translating gives CSAPGQGTVKPFF.

The chain carries TRBV20-1 and TRBJ1-3; D remains ambiguous. Trimming took off 6 bases at V and 3 bases at J, with 9 bases between the two ends. This CDR3 spans 12 amino acids. CDR1 DFQATT and CDR2 SNEGSKA come from the germline V gene (reference sequence). CDR3 DNA sequence: TGCAGTGCCTCAAGCTATGGAAACACCATATATTTT. It is translated as CSASSYGNTIYF.

This chain links TRBV15 with TRBJ2-5, with D perhaps TRBD1 (6 bases). CDR1 LNHNV and CDR2 YYDKDF come from the germline V gene (reference sequence). The CDR3 totals 14 residues. The ends were cut back, 6 bases at V and 9 bases at J, with 20 bases in the middle. The CDR3 loop is CATSGQRRDQPQYF. CDR3 sequence (DNA): TGTGCCACCAGTGGACAGCGTAGGGATCAGCCCCAGTACTTC.

J is TRBJ2-5 and V is TRBV2, with a possible D match to TRBD2 (5 bases). V lost 4 bases and J 0 bases, leaving 12 bases between the germline ends. Germline V lookup: CDR1 SNHLY, CDR2 FYNNEI. CDR3 length equals 15 residues. CDR3 nucleotides: TGTGCCAGCAGTGGGTGGACTTCGTACCAAGAGACCCAGTACTTC. It is translated as CASSGWTSYQETQYF.

This clonotype showed up many times. The chain couples TRBV2 to TRBJ1-2, with D possibly TRBD1 on 5 matching bases. Trimming cost V 10 bases and J 4 bases, with 16 bases left between them. The CDR3 has 13 residues. Germline CDR1 SNHLY, CDR2 FYNNEI. CDR3 nucleotides: TGTGCCATCTACGGACAACTAAGCTATGGCTACACCTTC. It encodes CAIYGQLSYGYTF.

This rearrangement joins TRBV12-3 or TRBV12-4 to TRBJ1-5; tentative D call: TRBD1 (5 bases). CDR3 length equals 15 residues. With 1 base removed from V and 6 bases from J, the gap between germline ends came to 13 bases. CDR3 DNA: TGTGCCAGCAGTTTAGGTCGGACACGCGTTCAGCCCCAGCATTTT. This codes for CASSLGRTRVQPQHF.

This clonotype was found many times. The chain employs TRBV20-1 and TRBJ2-5; D unclear. The CDR3 totals 12 residues. V was clipped by 6 bases and J by 1 base, with 9 bases between them. The V gene's germline CDR1 is DFQATT and CDR2 SNEGSKA (reference sequence). The CDR3 coding sequence is TGCAGTGCCGGTCCAGGCCAAGAGACCCAGTACTTC. It is translated as CSAGPGQETQYF.

The table lists this clonotype with a few counts. The V gene is TRBV24-1, the J gene TRBJ1-1, with TRBD1 as a possible D gene (5 bases). The germline gives CDR1 KGHDR, CDR2 SFDVKD. Trimming pared 0 bases from V and 7 bases from J, leaving 8 bases between. This CDR3 is 13 amino acids long. The CDR3 sequence is CATSDLLGLEAFF. The CDR3 DNA reads as TGTGCCACCAGTGATTTGCTGGGACTTGAAGCTTTCTTT.

J is TRBJ2-5 and V is TRBV6-5; TRBD2 aligns across 8 bases. V lost 6 bases, J lost 5 bases, and 8 bases stayed unmatched. CDR3 size: 14 residues. Germline V gene lookup returns CDR1 MNHEY and CDR2 SVGAGI. This CDR3 reads CASREAGVIETQYF. The CDR3 nucleotides are TGTGCCAGCAGGGAAGCGGGAGTTATTGAGACCCAGTACTTC.

The chain uses TRBV9 and TRBJ1-4; 11 bases are shared with TRBD1. Trimming removed 4 bases from V and 8 bases from J; junction bases left unmatched: 7. The germline CDR1 and CDR2 sequences are SGDLS and YYNGEE. CDR3 length: 15 amino acids. In DNA, the CDR3 is TGTGCCAGCAGCTTGAGAGGGACAGGGGGAGAAAAACTGTTTTTT. Its protein is CASSLRGTGGEKLFF.

This chain uses TRBV29-1 with TRBJ2-7, with D tentatively TRBD1 or TRBD2 (7 bases each). Germline V gives CDR1 SQVTM, CDR2 ANQGSEA. The CDR3 has 14 residues. Trimming took off 8 bases at V and 6 bases at J, with 23 bases between the two ends. CDR3 sequence: CSSADRVGEGEQYF. The CDR3 DNA reads TGCAGCAGTGCCGACAGGGTCGGGGAGGGCGAGCAGTACTTC.

This clonotype was seen only a few times. The junction departs from the called germline gene at one end, perhaps through a read error. This chain links TRBV7-2 with TRBJ1-6, with 7 nucleotides matching TRBD1. The CDR3 has 17 amino acids. In germline, CDR1 is SGHTA, CDR2 FQGNSA. For the CDR3, the DNA is TGCGCCAGCAGCCAAGATCTGGGACAGACCTATAATTCACCCCTCCACTTT. Amino acids: CASSQDLGQTYNSPLHF.

The chain recombines TRBV20-1 with TRBJ2-7; D is possibly TRBD2 (6 bases). Germline V lookup: CDR1 DFQATT, CDR2 SNEGSKA (reference sequence). The CDR3 sequence is 13 residues long. The V end was cut by 5 bases, the J end by 9 bases, with 20 bases between. CDR3 sequence (DNA): TGCAGTGCTCTGACTAGTTTCCCGCGCGTGCAGTACTTC. Translation gives CSALTSFPRVQYF.

On this clonotype: This could be a read error, since a much larger clone is one nucleotide away. The chain joins TRBV2 to TRBJ1-1; 8 positions match TRBD1. Germline assignment: CDR1 SNHLY and CDR2 FYNNEI. V trimming: 6 bases; J trimming: 7 bases; junction bases outside the gene matches: 4. The CDR3 contains 12 residues. As DNA, the CDR3 is TGTGCCAGCAGAGGACAGGGTATTGAAGCTTTCTTT. Encoded protein: CASRGQGIEAFF. Full variable domain (rest looked up from reference TRBV2 and TRBJ1-1): EPEVTQTPSHQVTQMGQEVILRCVPISNHLYFYWYRQILGQKVEFLVSFYNNEISEKSEIFDDQFSVERPDGSNFTLKIRSTKLEDSAMYFCASRGQGIEAFFGQGTRLTVV.

The V call is TRBV2, the J call TRBJ1-1; 9 nucleotides align to TRBD1. Germline values: CDR1 SNHLY, CDR2 FYNNEI. V was clipped by 9 bases and J by 5 bases; unmatched bases: 7. The CDR3 is 13 residues long. The CDR3 sequence is CARRTGERTEAFF. CDR3 coding DNA: TGTGCCAGGAGGACAGGGGAGAGGACTGAAGCTTTCTTT. Drawing the rest from reference TRBV2 and TRBJ1-1, the complete variable domain is EPEVTQTPSHQVTQMGQEVILRCVPISNHLYFYWYRQILGQKVEFLVSFYNNEISEKSEIFDDQFSVERPDGSNFTLKIRSTKLEDSAMYFCARRTGERTEAFFGQGTRLTVV.

This clonotype was detected a few times. The rearrangement joins TRBV7-2 to TRBJ1-1; TRBD1 aligns across 8 bases. The junction had 8 bases not matched to a gene; V was cut back by 5 bases and J by 6 bases. CDR3 length: 14 amino acids. Germline CDR1 and CDR2: SGHTA and FQGNSA. CDR3 region: CASSPRQGSAEAFF. DNA for the CDR3: TGTGCCAGCAGCCCCCGACAGGGGTCGGCTGAAGCTTTCTTT.

The chain is built from TRBV13 and TRBJ1-2, with 7 nucleotides matching TRBD1. Germline CDR1 PRHDT, CDR2 FYEKMQ (reference sequence). The CDR3 spans 14 residues. Trimming cost V 5 bases and J 1 base; bases outside gene matches: 4. Written as DNA, the CDR3 is TGTGCCAGCAGCGCAAGGGGGCGTAACTATGGCTACACCTTC. Its translation: CASSARGRNYGYTF. Together with reference TRBV13 and TRBJ1-2, the CDR3 gives the full variable domain: AAGVIQSPRHLIKEKRETATLKCYPIPRHDTVYWYQQGPGQDPQFLISFYEKMQSDKGSIPDRFSAQQFSDYHSELNMSSLELGDSALYFCASSARGRNYGYTFGSGTRLTVV.

V and J are TRBV29-1 and TRBJ2-7, with 10 bases identical to TRBD1. The CDR3 length is 14 residues. The junction had 10 bases not matched to a gene; V was cut back by 8 bases and J by 3 bases. Germline CDR1 SQVTM, CDR2 ANQGSEA. The CDR3 coding sequence is TGCAGCTACTCCGGGACAGGGGAACTCTACGAGCAGTACTTC. Its protein is CSYSGTGELYEQYF.

The chain links TRBV29-1 to TRBJ1-6, with a tentative D call TRBD1 (5 bases). V shed 6 bases and J shed 18 bases, with 21 bases lying between them. This CDR3 is 12 amino acids long. Per the germline V gene, CDR1 is SQVTM and CDR2 is ANQGSEA. In DNA form, the CDR3 reads TGCAGCGTGGGGGGGGGGGTTAGCCAGCCCCACTTT. This gives the protein CSVGGGVSQPHF.

Concerning this clonotype itself: A much larger clone lies a single base off, so this may be a read error. The rearrangement uses TRBV10-3 and TRBJ2-7; D is uncertain. Germline CDR1 is ENHRY and CDR2 is SYGVKD. The CDR3 is made up of 15 amino acids. The CDR3 protein is CATSESSYRSYEQYF. In nucleotides, the CDR3 is TGTGCCACCAGTGAGTCGTCGTACAGATCCTACGAGCAGTACTTC.

Points on this clonotype: A clone one base away is much larger, so this may be a read error. This chain uses TRBV7-9 with TRBJ1-5; unclear D gene. Trimming left V 2 bases short and J 0 bases short, with 8 bases between. The CDR3 runs 15 residues. CDR1 and CDR2 from the germline V gene are SEHNR and FQNEAQ (reference sequence). DNA for the CDR3: TGTGCCAGCAGCTTATATTCGAGTAGCAATCAGCCCCAGCATTTT. Its protein product is CASSLYSSSNQPQHF. The full variable domain, with the rest looked up from reference TRBV7-9 and TRBJ1-5, is DTGVSQNPRHKITKRGQNVTFRCDPISEHNRLYWYRQTLGQGPEFLTYFQNEAQLEKSRLLSDRFSAERPKGSFSTLEIQRTEQGDSAMYLCASSLYSSSNQPQHFGDGTRLSIL.

Comments on this clonotype: Since a much larger clone is just one base distant, this may be a read error. The V call is TRBV7-4, the J call TRBJ1-2, with 7 bases matching TRBD1. The V and J ends lost 5 bases and 6 bases, in that order; junction bases with no gene match: 9. CDR3 length equals 14 residues. Germline CDR1 reads SGHVT; CDR2 reads SQSDAQ. The CDR3 loop is CASSASAGGHGYTF. As DNA, the CDR3 is TGTGCCAGCAGCGCCTCGGCAGGGGGTCATGGCTACACCTTC.